This T cell receptor (beta chain) stems from a study of T cell responses to AZD1222 COVID-19 vaccine. TCRdb's copy holds only in-frame clones and misses some; the assay was immunoSEQ multiplex PCR. The sample carries around 190,000 clones, roughly 90% recorded once. Germline CDR1 reads LGHNA; CDR2 reads YNFKEQ. With 4 bases clipped from V and 4 bases from J, the junction kept 13 bases outside the gene matches. The CDR3 has 18 amino acids. A single count supports this clone. What it binds is unknown. Notes on the study in general: Repertoire sampling happened only post peak T cell response. Donor demographics were predominantly white British with a female majority; clonal diversity may be underestimated. Just a handful of AZD1222 recipients tested seropositive at baseline.

The clonotype comes from an adult who received the AZD1222 COVID-19 vaccine. The starting material was peripheral blood, obtained 28 days after the second AZD1222 dose. The chain joins TRBV4-2 to TRBJ2-7; 13 bases align to TRBD2. CDR3: CASSRKLAGGPSLYEQYF. CDR3 coding DNA: TGTGCCAGCAGCCGAAAACTAGCGGGAGGGCCGAGCTTGTACGAGCAGTACTTC.